This is a list of T cell receptor beta chains from one sample in a study of blood T cells in healthy people across ages. TCRdb fed the 5' RACE reads into MiXCR, producing one record per CDR3 protein. Here the sample spans more than 1.4 million distinct CDR3 sequences, roughly 40% being singletons. Sequenced: blood. The source is a woman aged 18-35 years in good health. CDR3s include the opening cysteine and the closing phenylalanine or tryptophan. D genes are given only for firm matches. Size tells how often a clone was seen (once, few, many) or the class of an expanded clone, and some rows leave it out.

j_gene,v_gene,abundance,d_gene,CDR3nt,CDR3aa
TRBJ1-1,TRBV6-5,.,.,TGTGCCAGCAGTTACTCGGGTCAGCAGGAAGCTTTCTTT,CASSYSGQQEAFF
TRBJ1-1,TRBV7-9,.,.,TGTGCCAGCAGCTTTTCCCCCGCGGAAGCTTTCTTT,CASSFSPAEAFF
TRBJ1-6,TRBV27,.,.,TGTGCCAGCAGTACCGGGGCCTATAATTCACCCCTCCACTTT,CASSTGAYNSPLHF
TRBJ2-2,TRBV27,.,TRBD2,TGTGCCAGCAGCTGGACTAGCGGGAGGGGGGAGCTGTTTTTT,CASSWTSGRGELFF
TRBJ2-1,TRBV29-1,.,TRBD1,TGCAGCGCCTGGACAGGGAGTTTAATCGATGAGCAGTTCTTC,CSAWTGSLIDEQFF
TRBJ1-5,TRBV12-3/TRBV12-4,few,.,TGTGCCAGCAGCCTTACTACCAGCAATCAGCCCCAGCATTTT,CASSLTTSNQPQHF
TRBJ1-2,TRBV7-9,.,TRBD1,TGTGCCAGCAGCTTAGCGACGGCCAGGGGGCATAGAGGCTACACCTTC,CASSLATARGHRGYTF
TRBJ1-2,TRBV29-1,few,.,TGCAGCGGGGGGATTGGTAACTATGGCTACACCTTC,CSGGIGNYGYTF
TRBJ2-2,TRBV5-1,.,TRBD2,TGCGCCAGCAGCCTCCGGACTAGCGGTGCAGGAGGGGAGCTGTTTTTT,CASSLRTSGAGGELFF
TRBJ2-1,TRBV20-1,once,.,TGCAGTGCTCCTAGGTCGGGGGTTCGGGAGCAGTTCTTC,CSAPRSGVREQFF
TRBJ2-1,TRBV5-1,few,TRBD2,TGCGCCAGCAGCTTGGAGGTAGCGGGGAGGTATGAGCAGTTCTTC,CASSLEVAGRYEQFF
TRBJ2-1,TRBV12-5,few,.,TGTGCTAGTGGTTTAGTTCTAGCGGAGGGGGCATACAATGAGCAGTTCTTC,CASGLVLAEGAYNEQFF
TRBJ2-7,TRBV9,.,.,TGTGCCAGCAGCTCCTCCGGGGCAGCCTCCTACGAGCAGTACTTC,CASSSSGAASYEQYF
TRBJ2-1,TRBV24-1,.,.,TGTGCCACCAGGAGCAGGGGATACCACAATGAGCAGTTCTTC,CATRSRGYHNEQFF
TRBJ2-2,TRBV7-9,.,TRBD1,TGTGCCAGCAGCCCCTGGGCAGGGGGCGCGAACACCGGGGAGCTGTTTTTT,CASSPWAGGANTGELFF
TRBJ1-5,TRBV3-1,.,.,TGTGCCAGCAGCCCAGACAGTATTATGAGCAATCAGCCCCAGCATTTT,CASSPDSIMSNQPQHF
TRBJ2-6,TRBV6-5,few,TRBD2,TGTGCCAGCAGTTACTCGGCGGGGGGGCCTTCTGGGGCCAACGTCCTGACTTTC,CASSYSAGGPSGANVLTF
TRBJ2-1,TRBV20-1,once,TRBD2,TGCAGTGCTAGAGGTCGGTTTTGGGAGGCACTAGCGGGAGTCACAGTCAAAAATGAGCAGTTCTTC,CSARGRFWEALAGVTVKNEQFF
TRBJ2-1,TRBV5-1,once,.,TGCGCCAGCAGCCCCGTAGGGGGGCCCAATGAGCAGTTCTTC,CASSPVGGPNEQFF
TRBJ1-2,TRBV6-6,.,.,TGTGCCAGCAAAGGGCTCTATGGCTACACCTTC,CASKGLYGYTF
TRBJ2-3,TRBV3-1,few,TRBD1,TGTGCCAGCAACTACAGGGGGAGCACAGATACGCAGTATTTT,CASNYRGSTDTQYF
TRBJ2-5,TRBV5-1,.,.,TGCGCCAGCAGCTTTCAAGGACAGCAAGAGACCCAGTACTTC,CASSFQGQQETQYF
TRBJ1-1,TRBV29-1,.,.,TGCAGCGTTGGCGGAGACAGACAAGCTTTCTTT,CSVGGDRQAFF
TRBJ2-3,TRBV7-3,many,TRBD1,TGTGCCAGCAGCTCCAGACAGGGGCGTGGATACACAGATACGCAGTATTTT,CASSSRQGRGYTDTQYF
TRBJ2-7,TRBV10-3,once,.,TGTGCCGCCTCAGAGTCGGCGCACTACGAGCAGTACTTC,CAASESAHYEQYF
TRBJ1-2,TRBV20-1,.,.,TGCAGTGCTAGACCCCCTGGCTACACCTTC,CSARPPGYTF
TRBJ2-7,TRBV20-1,.,.,TGCAGTCTGGGGACCCCCGTCTACGAGCAGTACTTC,CSLGTPVYEQYF
TRBJ1-6,TRBV6-1,.,.,TGTGCCAGCAGTGCGTCCAGGGTAAAGAGCTCCTATAATTCACCCCTCCACTTT,CASSASRVKSSYNSPLHF
TRBJ2-7,TRBV6-5,many,.,TGTGCCAGCAGTTCCAACATGGGCGAGCAGTACTTC,CASSSNMGEQYF
TRBJ2-3,TRBV5-1,few,.,TGCGCCAGCAGCTTGGCAGGGGAGATTACAGATACGCAGTATTTT,CASSLAGEITDTQYF
TRBJ2-3,TRBV2,.,TRBD2,TGTGCCAGCAGTGAAGGCTTGGCTAGCGGTAGCACAGATACGCAGTATTTT,CASSEGLASGSTDTQYF
TRBJ1-5,TRBV7-9,.,.,TGTGCCAGCAGCCCTCTTTCAGGGCTGCCCCAGCATTTT,CASSPLSGLPQHF
TRBJ2-4,TRBV4-1,few,TRBD2,TGCGCCAGCAGCCCCGCTTTAGCGGGAGGGAGCAAAAACATTCAGTACTTC,CASSPALAGGSKNIQYF
TRBJ2-7,TRBV5-1,.,.,TGCGCCAGCAGCTTGGCCGGGGATAGCGGTTTTCCCGACGAGCAGTACTTC,CASSLAGDSGFPDEQYF
TRBJ2-6,TRBV29-1,.,TRBD2,TGCAGCGCCCGTGGGGGGAGGGAATATGGGGCCAACGTCCTGACTTTC,CSARGGREYGANVLTF
TRBJ1-6,TRBV28,.,TRBD1,TGTGCCAGCAGTTCCTCGGGACAGGGTAATTCACCCCTCCACTTT,CASSSSGQGNSPLHF
TRBJ2-5,TRBV4-1,.,.,TGCGCCAGCAGCCAAGATCCGGCTAGCTGGGAGACCCAGTACTTC,CASSQDPASWETQYF
TRBJ2-3,TRBV12-3/TRBV12-4,.,.,TGTGCCAGCAGGTCATCAGATGTGCAATATTTT,CASRSSDVQYF
TRBJ1-1,TRBV6-1,.,.,TGTGCCAGCAGGTTAGCCGGGACACCCGCTGAAGCTTTCTTT,CASRLAGTPAEAFF
TRBJ1-2,TRBV10-3,few,TRBD1,TGTGCCATCAGTGCCTTGGGGGACAGCAACTATGGCTACACCTTC,CAISALGDSNYGYTF
TRBJ2-1,TRBV6-5,few,.,TGTGCCAGCGCGGGCTACAATGAGCAGTTCTTC,CASAGYNEQFF
TRBJ2-7,TRBV7-2,few,TRBD2,TGTGCCAGCAGCTTAAAATCCTCGGGACTAGCGGGATTGCCTTCCTACGAGCAGTACTTC,CASSLKSSGLAGLPSYEQYF
TRBJ2-1,TRBV3-1,few,.,TGTGCCAGCAGCCAAGCGGGACATGAGCAGTTCTTC,CASSQAGHEQFF
TRBJ2-1,TRBV29-1,.,.,TGCAGCCACACCAGTTACAATGAGCAGTTCTTC,CSHTSYNEQFF
TRBJ2-7,TRBV11-1,.,.,TGTGCCAGCAGCTTAGGTGTAGCTAGACTGGACGAGCAGTACTTC,CASSLGVARLDEQYF
TRBJ2-3,TRBV7-9,.,.,TGTGCCAGCGGTTACAGGGATACGCAGTATTTT,CASGYRDTQYF
TRBJ1-4,TRBV4-1,many,.,TGCGCCAGCAGCCAAGAAAGTTTGGGGCGTTCTTCAACTAATGAAAAACTGTTTTTT,CASSQESLGRSSTNEKLFF
TRBJ2-7,TRBV2,few,.,TGTGCCAGCAGTGTACATTATCGGCAGGGCAACTACGAGCAGTACTTC,CASSVHYRQGNYEQYF
TRBJ2-1,TRBV3-1,few,TRBD2,TGTGCCAGCAGCCAAGATAGGACTAGCGGGAGGGCCGCGGAGTTCTTC,CASSQDRTSGRAAEFF
TRBJ1-2,TRBV20-1,once,TRBD1,TGCAGTGCTAGAAACAGGGGGTTAAACTATGGCTACACCTTC,CSARNRGLNYGYTF
TRBJ2-1,TRBV9,.,.,TGTGCCAGCAGCGGGGGGTCGGGACCCCCCTACAATGAGCAGTTCTTC,CASSGGSGPPYNEQFF
TRBJ2-1,TRBV13,.,.,TGTGCCAGCAGCTTAGCTAGGACTTCCCCTGGAGAGTTCTTC,CASSLARTSPGEFF